This entry lists 18 T cell receptor beta chains sequenced from one sample in a study of vaccination and CD4 T cells after COVID-19. The Oncomine TCR Beta short-read assay generated sequence data from the DNA of cultured CD4+ T cells. TCRdb reanalysed the PCR reads using MiXCR and keeps one entry per CDR3 protein. The sample carries 15,000 or so distinct CDR3 sequences, around 40% recorded once. Documented treatment: approximately 10-day PBMC culture with coronavirus spike peptide pools or control peptides (ViraFEST assay). The antigens for these receptors are not known. The sequencing used CD4+ T cells from blood, cultured in vitro, collected before SARS-CoV-2 vaccination. These receptors were collected from a human donor who received a COVID-19 vaccine.

The chain carries TRBV24-1 and TRBJ1-1, with D perhaps matching TRBD1 (5 bases). CDR3 length: 13 amino acids. Germline loops: CDR1 KGHDR, CDR2 SFDVKD. V was pared by 8 bases and J by 3 bases, with 12 bases between. The CDR3 DNA follows: TGTGCCACCATGGGACGCAGGGACACTGAAGCTTTCTTT. This codes for CATMGRRDTEAFF.

This clonotype has more than one count but fewer than ten. The V call is TRBV20-1, the J call TRBJ1-4; D is perhaps TRBD1 (6 bases). Germline V CDR1 and CDR2: DFQATT, SNEGSKA (reference sequence). The CDR3 extends over 13 amino acids. Trimming stripped 1 base from V and 8 bases from J, with 11 bases between. This chain's CDR3 is CSARVEGGEKLFF. For the CDR3, the DNA is TGCAGTGCTAGAGTGGAAGGGGGAGAAAAACTGTTTTTT.

This clonotype was counted only a few times. This CDR3 is CASSFSGGPNTGELFF. The DNA of the CDR3 is TGTGCCAGCAGCTTTAGCGGGGGGCCTAACACCGGGGAGCTGTTTTTT. The chain has TRBV11-3 and TRBJ2-2, with 10 positions matching TRBD2. Germline CDR1 reads SGHNT; CDR2 reads YENEEA. The CDR3 totals 16 residues. J gave up 2 bases and V 3 bases, and 3 bases lay outside the gene matches.

The chain recombines TRBV19 with TRBJ2-1; D might be TRBD1 (5 bases). From germline, CDR1 is LNHDA and CDR2 SQIVND (reference sequence). This CDR3 is built from 13 residues. V lost 4 bases, J lost 2 bases, and 6 bases lay in between. The CDR3 nucleotides read TGTGCCAGTAGTAAGGGGACCTACAATGAGCAGTTCTTC. Translated, it gives CASSKGTYNEQFF.

The chain is built from TRBV7-9 and TRBJ1-4; 9 positions match TRBD1. Germline V gives CDR1 SEHNR, CDR2 FQNEAQ (reference sequence). CDR3 length: 22 residues. The ends lost 2 bases at V and 3 bases at J; junction bases unmatched: 22. The CDR3 nucleotides are TGTGCCAGCAGCTTATACGGCGGGAGGACGGACAGGGGCTTTCAATCTAATGAAAAACTGTTTTTT. Encoded protein: CASSLYGGRTDRGFQSNEKLFF.

V and J are TRBV20-1 and TRBJ2-1; the match to TRBD2 covers 11 bases. The length of the CDR3 is 13 residues. The V gene's germline CDR1 is DFQATT and CDR2 SNEGSKA (reference sequence). V gave up 6 bases and J gave up 4 bases; unmatched junction bases: 2. CDR3 sequence (DNA): TGCAGTGCGTGGACTAGCGGGTACAATGAGCAGTTCTTC. It specifies CSAWTSGYNEQFF.

This clonotype was seen more than once but under ten times. This chain uses TRBV27 with TRBJ2-7; 7 bases line up with TRBD1. The CDR3 has 13 residues. Trimming took 5 bases from V and 6 from J; bases not matched to a gene: 7. Germline V gene sequence: CDR1 MNHEY, CDR2 SMNVEV (reference sequence). The CDR3 DNA follows: TGTGCCAGCAGTCCGGGGACAGTCTCCGAGCAGTACTTC. This gives the protein CASSPGTVSEQYF.

This clonotype came up a few times. J is TRBJ1-1 and V is TRBV7-6, with a possible D match to TRBD1 (6 bases). V was trimmed by 2 bases and J by 4 bases, leaving 8 bases between them. CDR1 SGHVS and CDR2 FNYEAQ come from the germline V gene. The CDR3 loop spans 13 amino acids. The CDR3 loop reads CASSLKGGTEAFF. CDR3 DNA: TGTGCCAGCAGCTTAAAAGGGGGCACTGAAGCTTTCTTT.

The chain carries TRBV7-9 and TRBJ1-1; 9 positions match TRBD1. V was clipped by 2 bases and J by 11 bases; unmatched bases: 9. Germline V gene sequence: CDR1 SEHNR, CDR2 FQNEAQ (reference sequence). This CDR3 is built from 14 residues. The CDR3 DNA follows: TGTGCCAGCAGCTTATCGGAGGGACAGGGCTCGGCTTTCTTT. This encodes CASSLSEGQGSAFF.

The V gene is TRBV15, the J gene TRBJ2-2, with a possible D match to TRBD1 (6 bases). This CDR3 comprises 15 residues. Between the trimmed V and J ends, which lost 1 base and 1 base, there was a span of 7 bases. The germline V gene encodes CDR1 LNHNV and CDR2 YYDKDF (reference sequence). The CDR3 DNA is TGTGCCACCAGCAGAGTAGGGGGGAACACCGGGGAGCTGTTTTTT. The encoded protein is CATSRVGGNTGELFF. Combining the CDR3 with reference TRBV15 and TRBJ2-2 gives the whole variable domain DAMVIQNPRYQVTQFGKPVTLSCSQTLNHNVMYWYQQKSSQAPKLLFHYYDKDFNNEADTPDNFQSRRPNTSFCFLDIRSPGLGDTAMYLCATSRVGGNTGELFFGEGSRLTVL.

The chain employs TRBV16 and TRBJ2-5; D not certain. The CDR3 length is 13 residues. With 2 bases removed from V and 2 bases from J, the gap between germline ends came to 6 bases. CDR1 is KGHSY, CDR2 FQNENV, per germline. The CDR3 DNA is TGTGCCAGCAGCCAACGCAGGCAAGAGACCCAGTACTTC. Protein sequence: CASSQRRQETQYF.

This chain joins TRBV2 and TRBJ2-3; D might be TRBD2 (7 bases). The V gene's germline CDR1 is SNHLY and CDR2 FYNNEI. CDR3 length: 15 amino acids. The germline V and J ends were trimmed by 3 bases and 4 bases, with 14 bases remaining between them. This CDR3 reads CASSDGGGRADTQYF. DNA of the CDR3: TGTGCCAGCAGTGATGGGGGGGGGCGAGCAGATACGCAGTATTTT.

This clonotype was counted between two and nine times. The chain carries TRBV5-1 and TRBJ1-1; possible D gene TRBD1, 5 bases. The CDR3 is 16 residues long. The V gene lost 0 bases and the J gene lost 0 bases, with 12 bases spanning the gap. The germline CDR1 and CDR2 sequences are SGHRS and YFSETQ. CDR3 residues: CASSLAGGGMNTEAFF. The CDR3 nucleotides are TGCGCCAGCAGCTTGGCCGGTGGGGGTATGAACACTGAAGCTTTCTTT.

There are a few counts of this clonotype. The chain couples TRBV21-1 to TRBJ2-1. TRBV21-1 counts as a pseudogene. This CDR3 spans 17 amino acids. CDR3 protein: CASSKVQRESSYNEQFF. The CDR3 DNA sequence: TGTGCCAGCAGCAAAGTGCAGCGTGAAAGCTCCTACAATGAGCAGTTCTTC.

This clonotype was counted only a few times. The genes are TRBV27 and TRBJ1-2; 10 positions agree with TRBD1. Trimming took 4 bases from V and 4 from J; bases not matched to a gene: 6. Germline CDR1 and CDR2: MNHEY and SMNVEV (reference sequence). The length of the CDR3 is 15 residues. The CDR3 loop is CASSSSRDRGYGYTF. The CDR3, as DNA: TGTGCCAGCAGTTCCTCCCGGGACAGGGGCTATGGCTACACCTTC.

The chain combines TRBV20-1 with TRBJ1-1; D possibly corresponds to TRBD1 (5 bases). This CDR3 has 13 amino acids. Between the trimmed V and J ends, which lost 5 bases and 3 bases, there was a span of 13 bases. The germline V gene encodes CDR1 DFQATT and CDR2 SNEGSKA (reference sequence). In DNA, the CDR3 is TGCAGTGCTCGAACCTCGGGGGACACTGAAGCTTTCTTT. The encoded protein is CSARTSGDTEAFF.

A note on this clonotype: The germline gene is not matched at one end of the junction; a read error may be the cause. The V call is TRBV5-4, the J call TRBJ2-7, with a weak D call TRBD2 (5 bases). Germline CDR1 reads SGHNT; CDR2 reads YYREEE (reference sequence). The CDR3 runs 15 residues. CDR3 nucleotide sequence: TGTGCCAGCAGCTTGGACCCAGCGGTCTCCTACGAGCAGTACTTT. Its translation: CASSLDPAVSYEQYF.

The sample holds a few counts of this clonotype. This rearrangement joins TRBV20-1 to TRBJ1-6, with D possibly matching TRBD1 (5 bases). Per germline, CDR1 DFQATT and CDR2 SNEGSKA (reference sequence). Between the trimmed V and J ends, which lost 0 bases and 13 bases, there was a span of 13 bases. The CDR3 loop spans 13 amino acids. DNA of the CDR3: TGCAGTGCTAGAGAGGCAGGGTGGTCGCCCCTCCACTTT. Encoded protein: CSAREAGWSPLHF.